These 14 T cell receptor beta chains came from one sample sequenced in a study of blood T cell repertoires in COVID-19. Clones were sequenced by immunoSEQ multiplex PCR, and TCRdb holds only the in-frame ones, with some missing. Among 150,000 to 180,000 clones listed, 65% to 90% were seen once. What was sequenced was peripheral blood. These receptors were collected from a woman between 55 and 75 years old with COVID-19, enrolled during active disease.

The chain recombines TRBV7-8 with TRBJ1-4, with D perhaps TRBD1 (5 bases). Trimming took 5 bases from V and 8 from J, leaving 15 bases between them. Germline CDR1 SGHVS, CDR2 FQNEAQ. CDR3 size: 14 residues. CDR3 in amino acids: CASSLRDVGEKLFF. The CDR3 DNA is TGTGCCAGCAGCCTCAGGGATGTAGGAGAAAAACTGTTTTTT.

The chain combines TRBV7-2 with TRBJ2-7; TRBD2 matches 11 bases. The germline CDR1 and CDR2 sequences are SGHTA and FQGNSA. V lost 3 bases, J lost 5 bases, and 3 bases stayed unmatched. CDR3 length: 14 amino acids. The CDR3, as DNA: TGTGCCAGCAGCTTTAGCGGGAGGGCCGACGAGCAGTACTTC. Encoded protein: CASSFSGRADEQYF.

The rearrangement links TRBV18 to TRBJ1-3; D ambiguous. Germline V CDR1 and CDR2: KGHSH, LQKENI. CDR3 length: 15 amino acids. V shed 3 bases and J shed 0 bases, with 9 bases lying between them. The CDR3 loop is CASSPTADSGNTIYF. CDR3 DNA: TGTGCCAGCTCACCGACGGCGGACTCTGGAAACACCATATATTTT.

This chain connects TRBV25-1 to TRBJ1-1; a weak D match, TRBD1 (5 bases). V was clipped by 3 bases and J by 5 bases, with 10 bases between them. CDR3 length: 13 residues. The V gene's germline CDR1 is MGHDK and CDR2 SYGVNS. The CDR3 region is CASSEPGETEAFF. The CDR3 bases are TGTGCCAGCAGTGAGCCGGGGGAGACTGAAGCTTTCTTT.

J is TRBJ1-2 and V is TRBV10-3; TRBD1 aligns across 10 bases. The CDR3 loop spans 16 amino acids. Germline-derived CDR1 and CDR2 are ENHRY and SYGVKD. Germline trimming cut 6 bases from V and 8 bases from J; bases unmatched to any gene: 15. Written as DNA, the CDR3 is TGTGCCATCAGGCCCGGGACAGGGGAGCCCCTCGGAGGCTACACCTTC. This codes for CAIRPGTGEPLGGYTF.

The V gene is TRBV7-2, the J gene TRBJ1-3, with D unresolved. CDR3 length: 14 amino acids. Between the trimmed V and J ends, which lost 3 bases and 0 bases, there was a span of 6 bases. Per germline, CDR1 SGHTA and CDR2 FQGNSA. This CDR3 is CASSLGSSGNTIYF. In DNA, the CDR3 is TGTGCCAGCAGCTTGGGCAGCTCTGGAAACACCATATATTTT.

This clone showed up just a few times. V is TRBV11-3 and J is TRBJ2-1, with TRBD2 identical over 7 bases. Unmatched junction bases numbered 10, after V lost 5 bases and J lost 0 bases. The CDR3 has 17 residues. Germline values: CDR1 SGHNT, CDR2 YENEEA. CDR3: CASSVRDSGYSYNEQFF. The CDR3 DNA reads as TGTGCCAGCAGCGTTCGGGATAGCGGGTACTCCTACAATGAGCAGTTCTTC.

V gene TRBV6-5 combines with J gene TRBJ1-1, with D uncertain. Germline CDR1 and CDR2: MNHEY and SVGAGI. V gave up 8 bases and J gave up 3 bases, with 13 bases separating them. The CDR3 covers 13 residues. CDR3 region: CASLSDGDTEAFF. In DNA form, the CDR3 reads TGTGCCAGCCTCAGCGACGGGGACACTGAAGCTTTCTTT.

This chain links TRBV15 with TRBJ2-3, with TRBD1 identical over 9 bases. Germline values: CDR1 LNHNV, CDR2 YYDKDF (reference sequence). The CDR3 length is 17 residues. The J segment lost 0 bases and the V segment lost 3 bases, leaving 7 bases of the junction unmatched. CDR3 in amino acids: CATSRGGQGPSTDTQYF. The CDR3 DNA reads TGTGCCACCAGCAGGGGTGGACAGGGGCCGAGCACAGATACGCAGTATTTT.

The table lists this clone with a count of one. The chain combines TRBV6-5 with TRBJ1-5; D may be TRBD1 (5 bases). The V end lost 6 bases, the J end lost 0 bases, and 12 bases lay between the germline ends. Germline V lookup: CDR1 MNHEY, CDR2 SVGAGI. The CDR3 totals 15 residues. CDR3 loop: CASSVTGDSNQPQHF. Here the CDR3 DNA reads TGTGCCAGCAGCGTAACAGGAGATAGCAATCAGCCCCAGCATTTT.

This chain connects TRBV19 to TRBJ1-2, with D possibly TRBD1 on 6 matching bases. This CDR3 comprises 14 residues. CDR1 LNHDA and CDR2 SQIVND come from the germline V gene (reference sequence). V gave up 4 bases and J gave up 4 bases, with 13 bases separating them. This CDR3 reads CASSKAGVPYGYTF. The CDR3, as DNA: TGTGCCAGTAGTAAAGCAGGGGTCCCCTATGGCTACACCTTC.

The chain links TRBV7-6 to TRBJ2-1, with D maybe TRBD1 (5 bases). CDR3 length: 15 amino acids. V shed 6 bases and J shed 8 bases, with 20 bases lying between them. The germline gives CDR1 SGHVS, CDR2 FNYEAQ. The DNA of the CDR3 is TGTGCCAGCAGTAGGGCCCAGGGTATTGTAGATGAGCAGTTCTTC. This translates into CASSRAQGIVDEQFF.

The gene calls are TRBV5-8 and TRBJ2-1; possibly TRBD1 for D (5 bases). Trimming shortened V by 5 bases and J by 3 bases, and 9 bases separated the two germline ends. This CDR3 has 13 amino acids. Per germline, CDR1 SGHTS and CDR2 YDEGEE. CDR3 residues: CASRTVIYNEQFF. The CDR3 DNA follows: TGTGCCAGCAGGACAGTTATCTACAATGAGCAGTTCTTC.

CDR3 DNA sequence: TGTGCCAGCAGCTTAGGGAGGGGGCGGATCCACGAGCAGTACGTC. Amino acid sequence: CASSLGRGRIHEQYV. This chain uses TRBV11-1 with TRBJ2-7, with a tentative D call TRBD1 (7 bases). The ends were cut back, 1 base at V and 5 bases at J, with 15 bases in the middle. The CDR3 covers 15 residues. Germline-derived CDR1 and CDR2 are SGHAT and FQDESV (reference sequence).